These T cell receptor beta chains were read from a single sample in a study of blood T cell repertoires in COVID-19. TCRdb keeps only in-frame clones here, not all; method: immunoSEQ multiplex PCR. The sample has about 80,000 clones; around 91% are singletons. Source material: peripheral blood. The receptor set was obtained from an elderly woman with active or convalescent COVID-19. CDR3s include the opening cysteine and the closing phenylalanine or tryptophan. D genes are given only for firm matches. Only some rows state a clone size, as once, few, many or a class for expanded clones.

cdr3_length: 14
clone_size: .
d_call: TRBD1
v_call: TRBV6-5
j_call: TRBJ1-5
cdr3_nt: TGTGCCAGCAGTTACGGAGGGGGCGGTCAGCCCCAGCATTTT
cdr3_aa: CASSYGGGGQPQHF

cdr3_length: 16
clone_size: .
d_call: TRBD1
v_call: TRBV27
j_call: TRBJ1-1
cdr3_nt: TGTGCCAGCAGTTTTAGACAGGGAAACTCGAACACTGAAGCTTTCTTT
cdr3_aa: CASSFRQGNSNTEAFF

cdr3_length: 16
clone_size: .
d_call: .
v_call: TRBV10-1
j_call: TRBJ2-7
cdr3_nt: TGCGCCAGCAACCTAAGAAACGCCGATTATACCTACGAGCAGTACTTC
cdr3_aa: CASNLRNADYTYEQYF

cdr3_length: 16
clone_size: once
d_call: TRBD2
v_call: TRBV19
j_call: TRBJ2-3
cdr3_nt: TGTGCCAGTAGTATAGGAGGGACTAGTAGTGCAGATACGCAGTATTTT
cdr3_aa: CASSIGGTSSADTQYF

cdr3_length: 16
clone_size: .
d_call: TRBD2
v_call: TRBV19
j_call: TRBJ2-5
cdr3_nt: TGTGCCAGTAGTACCACCACTAGCGGAGTACAAGAGACCCAGTACTTC
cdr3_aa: CASSTTTSGVQETQYF

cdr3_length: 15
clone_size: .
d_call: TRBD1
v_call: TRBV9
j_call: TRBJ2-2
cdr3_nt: TGTGCCAGCAGCGACGGGACAGGGGGGACCGGGGAGCTGTTTTTT
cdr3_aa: CASSDGTGGTGELFF

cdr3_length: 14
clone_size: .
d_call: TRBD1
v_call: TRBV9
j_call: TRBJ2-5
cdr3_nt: TGTGCCAGCAGCGTAGACAGGGGTCAAGAGACCCAGTACTTC
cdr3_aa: CASSVDRGQETQYF

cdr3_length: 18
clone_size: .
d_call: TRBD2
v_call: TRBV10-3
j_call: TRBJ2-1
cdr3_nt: TGTGCCATCAAATCTAGCGGGAGGGCCGAGAGGACCTACAATGAGCAGTTCTTC
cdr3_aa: CAIKSSGRAERTYNEQFF

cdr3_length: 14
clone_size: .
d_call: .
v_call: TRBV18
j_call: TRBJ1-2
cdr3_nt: TGTGCCAGCTCGCCTTCCCGGGACGGAGGGGGCTACACCTTC
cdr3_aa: CASSPSRDGGGYTF

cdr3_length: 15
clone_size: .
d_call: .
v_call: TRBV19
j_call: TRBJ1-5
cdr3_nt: TGTGCCAGTAGTATAGGAGATAATCGCAATCAGCCCCAGCATTTT
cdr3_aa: CASSIGDNRNQPQHF

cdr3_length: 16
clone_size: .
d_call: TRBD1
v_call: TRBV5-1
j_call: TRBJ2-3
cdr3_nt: TGCGCCAGCAGAACAGGGGCCAATCCTAGCACAGATACGCAGTATTTT
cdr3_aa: CASRTGANPSTDTQYF

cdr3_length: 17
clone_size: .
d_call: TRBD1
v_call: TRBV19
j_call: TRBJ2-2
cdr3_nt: TGTGCCAGTAGTATTCGTTACAGGGGGGACTCCACCGGGGAGCTGTTTTTT
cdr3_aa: CASSIRYRGDSTGELFF

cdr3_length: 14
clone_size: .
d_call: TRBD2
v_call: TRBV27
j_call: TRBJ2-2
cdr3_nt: TGTGCCAGCAGTTCAGCGGGGGTTCCCGGGGAGCTGTTTTTT
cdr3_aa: CASSSAGVPGELFF

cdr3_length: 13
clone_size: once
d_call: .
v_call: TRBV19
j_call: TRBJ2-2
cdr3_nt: TGTGCCATAGCTGACAGAAACACCGGGGAGCTGTTTTTT
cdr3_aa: CAIADRNTGELFF

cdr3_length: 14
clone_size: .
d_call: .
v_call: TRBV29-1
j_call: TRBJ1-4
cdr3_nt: TGCAGCGTACAGGTTCAGGACACTAATGAAAAACTGTTTTTT
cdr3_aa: CSVQVQDTNEKLFF

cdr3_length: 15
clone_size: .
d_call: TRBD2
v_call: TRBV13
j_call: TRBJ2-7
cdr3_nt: TGTGCCAGCAGCTTAGAAGCTAGCGGAACCTACGAGCAGTACTTC
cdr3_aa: CASSLEASGTYEQYF

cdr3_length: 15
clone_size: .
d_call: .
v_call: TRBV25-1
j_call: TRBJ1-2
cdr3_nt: TGTGCCAGCAGTGGTTGGACAGAAACCAACTATGGCTACACCTTC
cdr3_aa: CASSGWTETNYGYTF

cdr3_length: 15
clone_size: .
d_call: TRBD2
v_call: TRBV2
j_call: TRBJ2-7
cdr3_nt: TGTGCCAGCAGTGAAGACCAACTAGCGTCCTACGAGCAGTACTTC
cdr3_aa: CASSEDQLASYEQYF

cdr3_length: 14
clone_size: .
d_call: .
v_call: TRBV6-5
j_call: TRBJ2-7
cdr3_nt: TGTGCCAGCACCAAAAGACTAGGCGCCTACGAGCAGTACTTC
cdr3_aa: CASTKRLGAYEQYF

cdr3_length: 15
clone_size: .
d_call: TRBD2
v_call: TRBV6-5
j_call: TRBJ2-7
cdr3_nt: TGTGCCAGCAGTTTTCTAGCGGGAGGGGTGTACGAGCAGTACTTC
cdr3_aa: CASSFLAGGVYEQYF

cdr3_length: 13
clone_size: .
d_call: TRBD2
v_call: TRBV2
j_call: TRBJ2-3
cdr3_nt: TGTGCCAGCAGTTACATCGCTAGCGGGAAGCAGTATTTT
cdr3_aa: CASSYIASGKQYF

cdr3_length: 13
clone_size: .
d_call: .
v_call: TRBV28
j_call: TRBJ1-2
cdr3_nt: TGTGCCAGCAGTTCCCGCGGGGACTATGGCTACACCTTC
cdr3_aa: CASSSRGDYGYTF

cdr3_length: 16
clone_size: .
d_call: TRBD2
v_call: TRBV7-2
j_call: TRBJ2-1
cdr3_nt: TGTGCCAGCAGCTTACAGGGACTAGCGGGAGTGAATGAGCAGTTCTTC
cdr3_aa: CASSLQGLAGVNEQFF

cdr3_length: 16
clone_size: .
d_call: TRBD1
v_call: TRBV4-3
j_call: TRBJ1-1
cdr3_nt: TGCGCCAGCAGCCAAGGACAGGGGGGGCCGAACACTGAAGCTTTCTTT
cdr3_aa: CASSQGQGGPNTEAFF

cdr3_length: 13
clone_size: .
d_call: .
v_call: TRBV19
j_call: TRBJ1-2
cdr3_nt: TGTGCCAGTAGTACAGGTTTCGACTATGGCTACACCTTC
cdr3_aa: CASSTGFDYGYTF

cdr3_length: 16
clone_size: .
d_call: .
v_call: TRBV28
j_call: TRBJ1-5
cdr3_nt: TGTGCCAGCAGGTCGGGACTCCTGGGGAGCAATCAGCCCCAGCATTTT
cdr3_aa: CASRSGLLGSNQPQHF

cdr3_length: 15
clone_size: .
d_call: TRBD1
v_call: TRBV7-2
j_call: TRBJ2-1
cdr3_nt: TGTGCCAGCAGCTTCGACAGGGGACTTTACAATGAGCAGTTCTTC
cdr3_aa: CASSFDRGLYNEQFF

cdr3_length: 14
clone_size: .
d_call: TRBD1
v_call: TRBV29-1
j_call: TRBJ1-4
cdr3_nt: TGCAGCGTTGAAGGACAGGGGACTAATGAAAAACTGTTTTTT
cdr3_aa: CSVEGQGTNEKLFF

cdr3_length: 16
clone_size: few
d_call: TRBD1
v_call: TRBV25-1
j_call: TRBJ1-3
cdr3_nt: TGTGCCAGCAGTGGGGACAGGGGGCAGACTGGAAACACCATATATTTT
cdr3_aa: CASSGDRGQTGNTIYF

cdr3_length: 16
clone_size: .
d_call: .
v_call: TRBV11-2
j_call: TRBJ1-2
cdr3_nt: TGTGCCAGCAGCTCCCCGAAAGGGGCGGGAAACTATGGCTACACCTTC
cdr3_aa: CASSSPKGAGNYGYTF

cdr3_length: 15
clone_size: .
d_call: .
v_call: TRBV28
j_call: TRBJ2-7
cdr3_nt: TGTGCCAGCAATGTCGTCGCAGGAGGCTCCTACGAGCAGTACTTC
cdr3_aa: CASNVVAGGSYEQYF

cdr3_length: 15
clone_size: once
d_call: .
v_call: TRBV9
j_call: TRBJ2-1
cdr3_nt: TGTGCCAGCAGCAAGACTAGTTGGGTCGACAATGAGCAGTTCTTC
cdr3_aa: CASSKTSWVDNEQFF

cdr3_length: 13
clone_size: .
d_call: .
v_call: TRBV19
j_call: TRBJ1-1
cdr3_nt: TGTGCCAGTATCAACGCAGGGGTTACTGAAGCTTTCTTT
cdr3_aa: CASINAGVTEAFF

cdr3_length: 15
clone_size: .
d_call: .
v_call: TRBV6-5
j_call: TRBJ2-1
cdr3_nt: TGTGCCAGCAGTTACGGGCAGGGGTCCTACAATGAGCAGTTCTTC
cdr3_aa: CASSYGQGSYNEQFF

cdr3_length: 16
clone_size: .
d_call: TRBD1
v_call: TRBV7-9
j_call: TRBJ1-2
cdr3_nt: TGTGCCAGCAGCTTATTTATGCTTGACAGGGCGTATGGCTACACCTTC
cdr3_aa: CASSLFMLDRAYGYTF

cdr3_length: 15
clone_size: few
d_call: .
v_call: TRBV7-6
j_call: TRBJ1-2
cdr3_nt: TGTGCCAGCAGCCCACAAGGAACGGAGAACTATGGCTACACCTTC
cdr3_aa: CASSPQGTENYGYTF

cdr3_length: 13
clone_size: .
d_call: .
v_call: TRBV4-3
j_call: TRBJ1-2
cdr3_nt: TGCGCCAGCAGCCAAGACAGTGACTATGGCTACACCTTC
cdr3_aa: CASSQDSDYGYTF

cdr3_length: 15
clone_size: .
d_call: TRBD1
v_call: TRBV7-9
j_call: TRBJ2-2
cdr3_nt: TGTGCCAGCAGGCCCGGACAGGGAGAAGCCGGGGAGCTGTTTTTT
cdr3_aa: CASRPGQGEAGELFF

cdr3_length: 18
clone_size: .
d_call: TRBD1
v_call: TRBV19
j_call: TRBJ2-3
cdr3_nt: TGTGCCAGTAGTATAGAGGGCGGGACAGGGGGCTTGTCGGATACGCAGTATTTT
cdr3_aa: CASSIEGGTGGLSDTQYF